A selection of T cell receptor beta chains follows, all from one sample in a study of shared clonotypes between healthy human individuals. Profiling relied on immunoSEQ multiplex PCR, and the TCRdb table lists in-frame clones only, not all of them. This sample carries roughly 890,000 clones, about 92% of them seen once, and the ten largest clones take under 30%. Specimen: naive CD8+ T cells sorted from blood. The receptor set was obtained from a man aged 25-40 years in good health. The CDR3 runs from the conserved cysteine through the conserved F or W. Each record gives: CDR3 length, V gene, clone size, J gene, D gene, CDR3 protein. A D gene is named only where the DNA matches it firmly. Size is stated for part of the rows, as once, few or many counts, or as a class when the clone is expanded.

cdr3_length: 15; v_call: TRBV11-3; clone_size: .; j_call: TRBJ2-2; d_call: .; cdr3_aa: CASSFTGDVAGELFF
cdr3_length: 14; v_call: TRBV23-1; clone_size: few; j_call: TRBJ1-1; d_call: TRBD1; cdr3_aa: CASLVPWGQGESFF
cdr3_length: 16; v_call: TRBV29-1; clone_size: .; j_call: TRBJ2-1; d_call: .; cdr3_aa: CSVEGRNRRGYNEQFF
cdr3_length: 14; v_call: TRBV9; clone_size: .; j_call: TRBJ2-3; d_call: .; cdr3_aa: CASRGGGFTDTQYF
cdr3_length: 17; v_call: TRBV27; clone_size: .; j_call: TRBJ2-2; d_call: .; cdr3_aa: CASSHLPGTVFTGELFF
cdr3_length: 15; v_call: TRBV7-9; clone_size: .; j_call: TRBJ2-3; d_call: TRBD1; cdr3_aa: CASSYVQGRADTQYF
cdr3_length: 14; v_call: TRBV6-6; clone_size: .; j_call: TRBJ2-7; d_call: .; cdr3_aa: CASSYSGDSYEQYF
cdr3_length: 16; v_call: TRBV4-1; clone_size: .; j_call: TRBJ1-5; d_call: .; cdr3_aa: CASSQPDWSFGQPQHF
cdr3_length: 15; v_call: TRBV11-3; clone_size: .; j_call: TRBJ2-5; d_call: .; cdr3_aa: CASSLGRADQETQYF
cdr3_length: 13; v_call: TRBV7-9; clone_size: .; j_call: TRBJ2-7; d_call: .; cdr3_aa: CASSPQGFDEQYF
cdr3_length: 15; v_call: TRBV5-4; clone_size: .; j_call: TRBJ2-3; d_call: TRBD2; cdr3_aa: CASSTGLEGTDTQYF
cdr3_length: 17; v_call: TRBV7-9; clone_size: .; j_call: TRBJ2-2; d_call: TRBD2; cdr3_aa: CASSSSWTSGGTGELFF
cdr3_length: 16; v_call: TRBV5-1; clone_size: .; j_call: TRBJ2-7; d_call: TRBD1; cdr3_aa: CASSFDGDRSSYEQYF
cdr3_length: 15; v_call: TRBV11-2; clone_size: .; j_call: TRBJ2-7; d_call: .; cdr3_aa: CASSRTAGAAYEQYF
cdr3_length: 18; v_call: TRBV7-9; clone_size: .; j_call: TRBJ2-1; d_call: .; cdr3_aa: CASSQGSGMEPTDNEQFF
cdr3_length: 14; v_call: TRBV19; clone_size: .; j_call: TRBJ2-7; d_call: .; cdr3_aa: CASSTQGGPYEQYF
cdr3_length: 13; v_call: TRBV5-6; clone_size: once; j_call: TRBJ2-3; d_call: .; cdr3_aa: CASSLQQDEGQYF
cdr3_length: 13; v_call: TRBV2; clone_size: .; j_call: TRBJ2-7; d_call: TRBD1; cdr3_aa: CATQGQSGYEQYF
cdr3_length: 16; v_call: TRBV9; clone_size: .; j_call: TRBJ2-1; d_call: TRBD2; cdr3_aa: CASSGRLAVNYNEQFF
cdr3_length: 15; v_call: TRBV4-1; clone_size: .; j_call: TRBJ2-2; d_call: .; cdr3_aa: CASSQENRNTGELFF
cdr3_length: 14; v_call: TRBV9; clone_size: .; j_call: TRBJ2-1; d_call: TRBD2; cdr3_aa: CASSVVGRADEQFF
cdr3_length: 14; v_call: TRBV14; clone_size: .; j_call: TRBJ2-7; d_call: TRBD1; cdr3_aa: CASSQGQGAYEQYF
cdr3_length: 16; v_call: TRBV27; clone_size: .; j_call: TRBJ1-2; d_call: .; cdr3_aa: CASSLQFRIGLYGYTF
cdr3_length: 15; v_call: TRBV7-2; clone_size: .; j_call: TRBJ2-3; d_call: .; cdr3_aa: CASSPGVASTDTQYF
cdr3_length: 15; v_call: TRBV11-2; clone_size: .; j_call: TRBJ2-5; d_call: .; cdr3_aa: CASSPVPGSKETQYF
cdr3_length: 15; v_call: TRBV9; clone_size: .; j_call: TRBJ2-5; d_call: TRBD1; cdr3_aa: CASSPDRGDFGTQYF
cdr3_length: 11; v_call: TRBV7-9; clone_size: .; j_call: TRBJ2-7; d_call: TRBD2; cdr3_aa: CASSTSGRQYF
cdr3_length: 12; v_call: TRBV29-1; clone_size: .; j_call: TRBJ2-7; d_call: .; cdr3_aa: CSVDWRGYEQYF
cdr3_length: 17; v_call: TRBV7-8; clone_size: .; j_call: TRBJ2-3; d_call: .; cdr3_aa: CASREGVPGASTDTQYF
cdr3_length: 16; v_call: TRBV5-1; clone_size: .; j_call: TRBJ2-3; d_call: .; cdr3_aa: CASSLEGDIPTDTQYF
cdr3_length: 14; v_call: TRBV15; clone_size: .; j_call: TRBJ2-1; d_call: TRBD2; cdr3_aa: CATSRTSGSDEQFF
cdr3_length: 15; v_call: TRBV15; clone_size: .; j_call: TRBJ1-2; d_call: .; cdr3_aa: CATSRVTNLLNGYTF
cdr3_length: 11; v_call: TRBV2; clone_size: .; j_call: TRBJ1-1; d_call: .; cdr3_aa: CASRGTPEAFF
cdr3_length: 13; v_call: TRBV27; clone_size: .; j_call: TRBJ2-3; d_call: .; cdr3_aa: CASSPPYTDTQYF
cdr3_length: 10; v_call: TRBV28; clone_size: few; j_call: TRBJ2-7; d_call: .; cdr3_aa: CASSLNEQYF
cdr3_length: 15; v_call: TRBV19; clone_size: .; j_call: TRBJ2-1; d_call: TRBD2; cdr3_aa: CASSIGSGSFDEQFF
cdr3_length: 11; v_call: TRBV7-9; clone_size: .; j_call: TRBJ1-1; d_call: .; cdr3_aa: CASRGGTEAFF
cdr3_length: 15; v_call: TRBV4-1; clone_size: few; j_call: TRBJ2-3; d_call: TRBD2; cdr3_aa: CASAPSGLMIYTQYF
cdr3_length: 17; v_call: TRBV18; clone_size: .; j_call: TRBJ2-1; d_call: TRBD2; cdr3_aa: CASSPYQAGDNYNEQFF
cdr3_length: 17; v_call: TRBV9; clone_size: .; j_call: TRBJ2-6; d_call: .; cdr3_aa: CASSSSRSYSGANVLTF
cdr3_length: 12; v_call: TRBV6-6; clone_size: .; j_call: TRBJ1-2; d_call: .; cdr3_aa: CASSPVQGGYTF
cdr3_length: 13; v_call: TRBV25-1; clone_size: .; j_call: TRBJ2-1; d_call: .; cdr3_aa: CASSLGLVSEQFF
cdr3_length: 15; v_call: TRBV7-9; clone_size: .; j_call: TRBJ2-3; d_call: .; cdr3_aa: CASSLARRSTDTQYF
cdr3_length: 20; v_call: TRBV21-1; clone_size: .; j_call: TRBJ2-1; d_call: .; cdr3_aa: CASSKSRLAGGPRTYNEQFF
cdr3_length: 13; v_call: TRBV9; clone_size: .; j_call: TRBJ2-1; d_call: .; cdr3_aa: CASAQGAYNEQFF
cdr3_length: 18; v_call: TRBV30; clone_size: .; j_call: TRBJ1-5; d_call: TRBD1; cdr3_aa: CAWSGGTGGLRSNQPQHF
cdr3_length: 15; v_call: TRBV4-3; clone_size: .; j_call: TRBJ1-1; d_call: .; cdr3_aa: CASSQDSGGPTEAFF
cdr3_length: 15; v_call: TRBV4-1; clone_size: .; j_call: TRBJ2-7; d_call: TRBD1; cdr3_aa: CASSQEDRVVYEQYF
cdr3_length: 12; v_call: TRBV5-4; clone_size: .; j_call: TRBJ2-7; d_call: .; cdr3_aa: CASSLNFYEQYF
cdr3_length: 18; v_call: TRBV5-6; clone_size: .; j_call: TRBJ2-1; d_call: TRBD2; cdr3_aa: CASSSTDSGSMFYNEQFF
cdr3_length: 15; v_call: TRBV5-1; clone_size: .; j_call: TRBJ2-1; d_call: TRBD1; cdr3_aa: CASSLTGGSYNEQFF
cdr3_length: 15; v_call: TRBV28; clone_size: .; j_call: TRBJ1-5; d_call: .; cdr3_aa: CASTRDPREAWPQHF
cdr3_length: 14; v_call: TRBV10-1; clone_size: once; j_call: TRBJ2-3; d_call: .; cdr3_aa: CASSVEGYTDTQYF
cdr3_length: 13; v_call: TRBV11-3; clone_size: .; j_call: TRBJ2-7; d_call: .; cdr3_aa: CASSKHQAYEQYF